The T cell receptor (beta chain) under discussion was sequenced for a study of T cells after yellow fever vaccination. Remarks on this clonotype: Its matching antigen is unknown.

A 5'RACE template-switching step, the method used to make TCR cDNA, added a universal primer site and UMIs. TCRdb analysed the 5' RACE reads with MiXCR anew, one entry per CDR3 protein. The sample holds about 430,000 distinct CDR3 sequences, 15% to 20% seen once. V lost 2 bases, J lost 8 bases, and 9 bases lay in between. This CDR3 has 13 residues. Germline loops: CDR1 MNHNS, CDR2 SASEGT. Study results and limitations: Overall, a small share of clonotypes was seen in both CD4 and CD8 compartments. Boosting was followed by the reappearance of most primary-vaccination clones (around 96% CD4, around 86% CD8).

The sequencing used PBMCs, collected before the yellow fever booster vaccination. The sequence derives from a man between 18 and 29 years old who received the YFV17D yellow fever vaccine. The chain links TRBV6-1 to TRBJ1-4; D remains ambiguous. CDR3 region: CASSEWVGEKLFF. CDR3 bases: TGTGCCAGCAGTGAATGGGTCGGCGAAAAACTGTTTTTT.